The T cell receptor (beta chain) under discussion was sequenced for a study of blood T cell repertoires in COVID-19. Study details: Whether acute or convalescent, the COVID-19 samples came from the United States, Italy and Spain. T cells, B-cell-depleted T cells, or PBMCs supplied cDNA or gDNA.

The CDR3 is made up of 14 amino acids. Germline trimming cut 4 bases from V and 1 base from J; bases unmatched to any gene: 3. The germline gives CDR1 MDHEN, CDR2 SYDVKM. In the authors' workflow: Counts of nucleated cells, estimated from reference gene primer amplification, were obtained. Assay: immunoSEQ multiplex PCR; the TCRdb copy retains only in-frame clones and omits some. V and J calls and clone size follow that table, whereas D and trimming were derived from the DNA. Of tens of thousands of clones in the sample, about nine tenths are singletons; the top ten hold under 5%. Sample: peripheral blood. The V and J genes are TRBV28 and TRBJ1-1; 7 nucleotides line up with TRBD1. The TCR comes from a human donor in a cohort sampled during active COVID-19. CDR3 loop: CASSYPGGNTEAFF. The CDR3 DNA follows: TGTGCCAGCAGTTACCCAGGGGGGAACACTGAAGCTTTCTTT.